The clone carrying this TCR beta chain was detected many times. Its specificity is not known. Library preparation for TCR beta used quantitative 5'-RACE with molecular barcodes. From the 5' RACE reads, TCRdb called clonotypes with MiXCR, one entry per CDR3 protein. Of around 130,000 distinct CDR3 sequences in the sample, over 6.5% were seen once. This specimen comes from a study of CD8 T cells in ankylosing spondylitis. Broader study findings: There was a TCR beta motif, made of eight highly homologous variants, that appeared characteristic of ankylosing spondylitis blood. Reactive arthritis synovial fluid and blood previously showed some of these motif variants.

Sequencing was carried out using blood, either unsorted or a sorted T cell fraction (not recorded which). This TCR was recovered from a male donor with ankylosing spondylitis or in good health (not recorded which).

CDR3 amino acids: CSARNSRLGTSGELFF. Here the CDR3 DNA reads TGCAGTGCTAGAAATTCTCGACTAGGTACTTCCGGGGAGCTGTTTTTT. The chain recombines TRBV20-1 with TRBJ2-2; D might be TRBD2 (6 bases). The CDR3 sequence is 16 residues long. Germline V gene lookup returns CDR1 DFQATT and CDR2 SNEGSKA (reference sequence). Trimming removed 2 bases from V and 6 bases from J, with 19 bases in between.